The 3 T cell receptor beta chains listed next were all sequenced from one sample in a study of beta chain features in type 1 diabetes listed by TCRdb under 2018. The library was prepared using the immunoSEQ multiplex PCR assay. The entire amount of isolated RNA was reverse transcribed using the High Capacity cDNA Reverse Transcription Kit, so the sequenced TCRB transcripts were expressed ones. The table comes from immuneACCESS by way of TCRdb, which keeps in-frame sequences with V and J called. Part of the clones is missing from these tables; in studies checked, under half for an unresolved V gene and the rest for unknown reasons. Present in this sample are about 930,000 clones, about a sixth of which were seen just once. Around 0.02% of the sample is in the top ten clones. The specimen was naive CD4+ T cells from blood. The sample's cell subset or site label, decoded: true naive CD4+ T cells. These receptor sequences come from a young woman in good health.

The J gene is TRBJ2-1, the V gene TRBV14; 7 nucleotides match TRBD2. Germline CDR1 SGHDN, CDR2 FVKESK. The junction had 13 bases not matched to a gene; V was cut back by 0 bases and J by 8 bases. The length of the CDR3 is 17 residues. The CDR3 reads CASSQEGLAGVTHEQFF. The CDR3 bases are TGTGCCAGCAGCCAAGAGGGGTTGGCGGGAGTCACTCATGAGCAGTTCTTC.

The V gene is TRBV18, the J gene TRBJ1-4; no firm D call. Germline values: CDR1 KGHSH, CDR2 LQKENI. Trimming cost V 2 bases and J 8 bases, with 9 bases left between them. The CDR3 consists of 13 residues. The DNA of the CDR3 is TGTGCCAGCTCACCAAGGGCAGAGGAAAAACTGTTTTTT. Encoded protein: CASSPRAEEKLFF. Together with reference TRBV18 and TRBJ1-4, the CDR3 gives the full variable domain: NAGVMQNPRHLVRRRGQEARLRCSPMKGHSHVYWYRQLPEEGLKFMVYLQKENIIDESGMPKERFSAEFPKEGPSILRIQQVVRGDSAAYFCASSPRAEEKLFFGSGTQLSVL.

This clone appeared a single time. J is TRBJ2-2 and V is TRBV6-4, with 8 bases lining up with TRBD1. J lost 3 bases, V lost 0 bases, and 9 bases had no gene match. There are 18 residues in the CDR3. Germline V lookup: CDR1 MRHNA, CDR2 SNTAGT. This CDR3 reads CASSDSFTAGGHTGELFF. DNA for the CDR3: TGTGCCAGCAGTGACTCTTTTACGGCAGGGGGCCACACCGGGGAGCTGTTTTTT.